This T cell receptor (beta chain) emerged from a study of OX40 agonist ivuxolimab in advanced cancers. Notes on the study in general: Dosing at 0.1 to 3.0 mg/kg was accompanied by clonal expansion of CD4+ and CD8+ blood T cells by week 6.

Germline assignment: CDR1 SGHTA and CDR2 FQGNSA. Trimming cost V 0 bases and J 5 bases, with 9 bases left between them. The CDR3 is 14 residues long. The assay was immunoSEQ multiplex PCR, and TCRdb's table has in-frame clones only and misses some. The repertoire holds 77,000 or so clones, with approximately 80% as singletons. Drawing of blood for sampling happened at baseline, at cycle 4 day 1, and at cycle 7 day 1. Concerning this clone: What it binds is unknown.

This sequence originates from an adult with an advanced solid tumor such as melanoma, head and neck, liver or kidney cancer. The chain links TRBV7-2 to TRBJ2-3, with D perhaps TRBD2 (6 bases). Source: CD4+ or CD8+ T cells sorted from blood, taken in a trial of the OX40 agonist ivuxolimab. The CDR3 DNA is TGTGCCAGCAGCTTAGCGGGGGGAATAGATACGCAGTATTTT. It yields the protein CASSLAGGIDTQYF.